This record concerns one T cell receptor (beta chain) sequence. Each TCR library used about 500 ng of total RNA and a linear amplification protocol. TCRdb re-called the reads through MiXCR, storing one row per CDR3 protein. The data contain about 200,000 distinct CDR3 sequences, around 74% of them singletons. The sample is drawn from a study of healthy donors' naive CD4 and CD8 T cells. The specimen sequenced was naive CD4+ and CD8+ T cells sorted from blood, pooled from several donors. The sequence was collected from a pool of human donors in good health; the sample pools cells from several healthy donors.

The CDR3: CASSLDRMRDEQFF. The DNA for the CDR3 is TGTGCCAGCAGCCTAGACAGGATGAGGGATGAGCAGTTCTTC. The J gene is TRBJ2-1, the V gene TRBV6-1; possibly TRBD1 for D (6 bases). The CDR3 is 14 residues long. Trimming removed 6 bases from V and 8 bases from J, with 17 bases in between. Germline V gene sequence: CDR1 MNHNS, CDR2 SASEGT.